This T cell receptor beta chain was captured in a study of T cell clones after liver transplantation. About the research overall: In this trial, immunosuppression withdrawal was attempted within 2 years of liver transplant. Blood was drawn pre-transplant, before withdrawal, and after full or failed withdrawal.

Concerning this clone: The antigen is unknown.

Study results and caveats: Circulating graft-donor-reactive CD4 TCRbeta sequences fell significantly post-transplant in 5 of 8 subjects.

Data came from immunoSEQ multiplex PCR; TCRdb stores just in-frame clones and leaves some out. Altogether some 75,000 clones are present, 75% to 90% being singletons, with the ten largest covering about 0.64%. After removal of 6 bases from V and 5 bases from J, the junction contained 1 base not matched to a gene. Germline V lookup: CDR1 MNHNY, CDR2 SVGAGI (reference sequence). The CDR3 runs 14 residues. The material was CD4+ T cells from blood, obtained before liver transplant. The receptor's source is a human donor who received a liver transplant. The V gene is TRBV6-6, the J gene TRBJ2-1, with 13 bases aligning to TRBD2. The CDR3 spells CASSGTSGNNEQFF. The CDR3 bases are TGTGCCAGCAGCGGGACTAGCGGGAACAATGAGCAGTTCTTC.